This T cell receptor beta chain was identified in a study of cytomegalovirus exposure and HLA in healthy donors. The study's findings and limits: In vitro work confirmed that a few CMV-associated chains recognize CMV antigens.

Measured with immunoSEQ multiplex PCR; TCRdb has only the in-frame clones, and not every one. This sample has some 80,000 clones, with 96% found just once. Concerning this clone: Its specificity is unknown.

The study drew the donors from its approximately 120-subject validation cohort, separate from the roughly 700-subject first cohort. This TCR was recovered from a man aged 18 to 30 in good health and CMV-seropositive. The sequenced sample was PBMCs.

The CDR3 DNA sequence: TGTGCCAGTAGTCCGAGACTAGCGGGAGGGTACAATGAGCAGTTCTTC. Translated: CASSPRLAGGYNEQFF. V gene TRBV19 combines with J gene TRBJ2-1; 14 bases match TRBD2. Germline V gene data show CDR1 as LNHDA and CDR2 as SQIVND (reference sequence). Trimming removed 5 bases from V and 4 bases from J; junction bases left unmatched: 4. The CDR3 is 16 residues long.